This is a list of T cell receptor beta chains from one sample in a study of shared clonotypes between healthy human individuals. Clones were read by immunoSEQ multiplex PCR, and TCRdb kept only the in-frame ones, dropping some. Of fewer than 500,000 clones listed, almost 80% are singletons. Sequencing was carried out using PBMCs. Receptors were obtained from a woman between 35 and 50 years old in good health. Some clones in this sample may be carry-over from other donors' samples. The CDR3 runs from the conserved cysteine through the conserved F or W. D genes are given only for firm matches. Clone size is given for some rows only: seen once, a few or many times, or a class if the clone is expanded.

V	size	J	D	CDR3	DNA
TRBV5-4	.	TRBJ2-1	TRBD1	CASSDRDSLYNEQFF	TGTGCCAGCAGCGATCGGGACAGCCTCTACAATGAGCAGTTCTTC
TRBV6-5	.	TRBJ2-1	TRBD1	CASSVRQGIHNEQFF	TGTGCCAGCAGTGTTAGACAGGGCATCCACAATGAGCAGTTCTTC
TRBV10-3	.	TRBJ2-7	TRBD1	CAISVLGQGYEQYF	TGTGCCATCAGTGTTTTGGGACAGGGCTACGAGCAGTACTTC
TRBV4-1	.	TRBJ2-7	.	CASSQPPWGSLREQYF	TGCGCCAGCAGCCAACCCCCGTGGGGATCACTGCGGGAGCAGTACTTC
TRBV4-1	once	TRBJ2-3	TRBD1	CASSHLDDRGPGGDTQYF	TGCGCCAGCAGCCACTTAGATGACAGGGGGCCAGGAGGGGATACGCAGTATTTT
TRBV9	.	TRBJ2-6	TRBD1	CASTATGYTFSGANVLTF	TGTGCCAGCACCGCGACAGGGTACACCTTCTCTGGGGCCAACGTCCTGACTTTC
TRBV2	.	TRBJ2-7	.	CASSVDSNSYEQYF	TGTGCCAGCAGTGTAGACAGTAACTCCTACGAGCAGTACTTC
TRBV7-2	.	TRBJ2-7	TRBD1	CASSWFTGGASRSYEQYF	TGTGCCAGCAGCTGGTTCACAGGGGGCGCGTCCCGCTCCTACGAGCAGTACTTC
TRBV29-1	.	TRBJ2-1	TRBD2	CSVEASGDEQFF	TGCAGCGTTGAGGCTAGCGGGGATGAGCAGTTCTTC
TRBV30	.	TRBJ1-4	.	CAWSVWGRQGGEKLFF	TGTGCCTGGAGTGTTTGGGGCAGGCAGGGTGGAGAAAAACTGTTTTTT
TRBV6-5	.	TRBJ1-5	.	CASSMGDLSQPQHF	TGTGCCAGCAGTATGGGGGACTTAAGCCAGCCCCAGCATTTT
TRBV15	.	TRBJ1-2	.	CATSRDLGGNYGYTF	TGTGCCACCAGCAGAGATCTCGGAGGGAACTATGGCTACACCTTC
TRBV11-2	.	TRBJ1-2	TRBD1	CASSRDRGQGYTF	TGTGCCAGCAGCCGGGACAGGGGGCAAGGCTACACCTTC
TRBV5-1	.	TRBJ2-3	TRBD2	CASSYTSGRDTQYF	TGCGCCAGCAGCTACACTAGCGGGAGAGATACGCAGTATTTT
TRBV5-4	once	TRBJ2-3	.	CASSTDQGGDTQYF	TGTGCCAGCAGCACCGATCAGGGGGGAGATACGCAGTATTTT
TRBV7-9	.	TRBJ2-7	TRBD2	CASRTSGSYEQYF	TGTGCCAGCAGGACTAGCGGGAGCTACGAGCAGTACTTC
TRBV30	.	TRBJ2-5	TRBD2	CAWSAGGRGYQETQYF	TGTGCCTGGAGTGCCGGCGGGAGGGGGTACCAAGAGACCCAGTACTTC
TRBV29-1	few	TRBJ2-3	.	CSARLTGPSTDTQYF	TGCAGCGCCAGACTTACAGGTCCTAGCACAGATACGCAGTATTTT
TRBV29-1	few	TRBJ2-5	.	CSVEVRAGQETQYF	TGCAGCGTTGAGGTCCGGGCGGGTCAAGAGACCCAGTACTTC